Here is one TCR beta chain with its context. This specimen comes from a study of early T cells in non-severe SARS-CoV-2 infection. Across the whole study: It was bulk RNA from unsorted whole blood that was sequenced, and the chains were unpaired.

TCRdb re-analysed the 5' RACE reads in MiXCR, keeping a single row per CDR3 protein. The table has nearly 80,000 distinct CDR3 sequences, roughly 12% seen once; the top ten hold about 1%. The TCR was taken from an adult who was a healthcare worker with PCR-confirmed SARS-CoV-2 infection or an uninfected control (not recorded which). Sequencing used whole blood.

The CDR3 nucleotides read TGTGCCAGCAGCGTAGTAGTAGGGGGAAATCAGGCGCAGTATTTT. This translates into CASSVVVGGNQAQYF. The chain recombines TRBV9 with TRBJ2-3, with D perhaps TRBD1 (6 bases). The V and J ends lost 0 bases and 10 bases respectively, with 18 bases between them. Germline V lookup: CDR1 SGDLS, CDR2 YYNGEE. This CDR3 contains 15 residues.